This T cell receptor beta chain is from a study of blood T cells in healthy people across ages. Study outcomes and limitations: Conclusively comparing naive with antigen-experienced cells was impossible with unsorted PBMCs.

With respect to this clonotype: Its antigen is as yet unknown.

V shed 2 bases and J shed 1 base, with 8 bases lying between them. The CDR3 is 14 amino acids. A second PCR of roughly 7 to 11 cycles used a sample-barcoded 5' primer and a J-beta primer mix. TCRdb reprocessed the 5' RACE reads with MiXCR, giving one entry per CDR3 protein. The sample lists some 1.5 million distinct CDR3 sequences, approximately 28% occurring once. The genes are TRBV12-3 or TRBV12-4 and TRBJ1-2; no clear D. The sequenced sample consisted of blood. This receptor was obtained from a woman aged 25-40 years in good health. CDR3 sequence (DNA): TGTGCCAGCAGTTTAATCCAGGTTAACTATGGCTACACCTTC. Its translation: CASSLIQVNYGYTF.